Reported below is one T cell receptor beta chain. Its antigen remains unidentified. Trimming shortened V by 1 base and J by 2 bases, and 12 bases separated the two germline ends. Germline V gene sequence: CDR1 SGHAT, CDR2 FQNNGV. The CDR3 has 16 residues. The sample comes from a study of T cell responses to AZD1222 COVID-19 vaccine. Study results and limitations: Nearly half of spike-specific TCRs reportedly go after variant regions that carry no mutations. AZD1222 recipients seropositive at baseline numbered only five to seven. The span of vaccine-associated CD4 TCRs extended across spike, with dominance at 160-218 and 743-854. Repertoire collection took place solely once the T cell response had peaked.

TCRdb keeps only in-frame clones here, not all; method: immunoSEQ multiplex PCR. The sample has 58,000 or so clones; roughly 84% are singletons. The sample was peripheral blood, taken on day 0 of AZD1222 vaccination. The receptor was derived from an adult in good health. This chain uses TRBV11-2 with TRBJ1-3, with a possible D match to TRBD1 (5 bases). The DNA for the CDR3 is TGTGCCAGCAGCTTAGTTGAGGGGACTACTGGAAACACCATATATTTT. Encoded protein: CASSLVEGTTGNTIYF.